This TCR beta chain was identified during a study of blood T cell repertoires in COVID-19. Background on the study: Both acute and convalescent COVID-19 samples were obtained from the United States, Italy and Spain. From T cells, B-cell-depleted T cells, or PBMCs came the material, which was cDNA or gDNA.

Assay: immunoSEQ multiplex PCR; the TCRdb copy retains only in-frame clones and omits some. The repertoire holds roughly 20,000 clones, roughly 90% seen once, with roughly 10% in the top ten. The TCR comes from a human donor in a cohort sampled during active COVID-19. The sample taken for sequencing was peripheral blood.

The CDR3 DNA reads TGTGCCAGCAGTAAACAGGGGTATGGCTACACCTTC. Protein product: CASSKQGYGYTF. The chain has TRBV12-3 or TRBV12-4 and TRBJ1-2; TRBD1 matches 7 bases. The CDR3 length is 12 residues. Losses at the gene ends were 5 bases for V and 5 bases for J; bases not matched to a gene: 2.